The 18 T cell receptor beta chains below come from one sample, sequenced in a study of T cells in Graves' hyperthyroidism and ophthalmopathy (dated by TCRdb to about 2019). Library prep was done by multiplex PCR. The sequencer was an Illumina HiSeq 2000. The TCR beta CDR3 regions were amplified from RNA transcripts. A first-round RT-PCR of the TCR CDR3 used the HTBI primer set with the Qiagen OneStep RT-PCR kit. TCRdb reanalyzed the raw reads on its own, using fastp at Q25 for trimming and MiXCR for clone calling, and kept in-frame beta chains. Records with the same CDR3 protein are collapsed into one entry carrying the most frequent genes and DNA. This sample has 300,000 to 400,000 distinct CDR3 sequences in its table, and 18% of those were observed once. Of the sample, approximately 54% is held by the ten largest clones. The specimen was blood. The origin of the receptors is a woman aged 50 to 60 with Graves' hyperthyroidism.

In its sample, this clonotype was seen many times. V gene TRBV24-1 combines with J gene TRBJ1-1; D is uncertain. The germline CDR1 and CDR2 sequences are KGHDR and SFDVKD. This CDR3 is 15 amino acids long. V was shortened by 0 bases and J by 1 base, with 8 bases between the two germline ends. The CDR3 nucleotides read TGTGCCACCAGTGATTTGCGGCGGAAGAACACTGAAGCTTTCTTT. It yields the protein CATSDLRRKNTEAFF.

The chain's CDR3 is CASSPGTSDYTGELFF. The CDR3 DNA reads as TGTGCCAGCAGCCCCGGGACTAGCGACTACACCGGGGAGCTGTTTTTT. This chain connects TRBV6-2 or TRBV6-3 to TRBJ2-2; 10 nucleotides line up with TRBD2. Per germline, CDR1 MNHEY and CDR2 SVGEGT. This CDR3 contains 16 residues. V trimming: 6 bases; J trimming: 3 bases; junction bases outside the gene matches: 7.

This chain's CDR3 is CASSLTSSGEQYF. The CDR3 nucleotides read TGTGCCAGCAGCTTAACTAGCTCTGGCGAGCAGTACTTC. The rearrangement links TRBV7-3 to TRBJ2-7; D uncertain. CDR3 length: 13 amino acids. Germline loops: CDR1 SGHTA, CDR2 FQGTGA. V lost 0 bases and J 6 bases, leaving 9 bases between the germline ends.

Concerning this clonotype itself: This may be a read error, as it is one base from a much larger clone. This sequence joins TRBV3-1 and TRBJ1-4, with D unresolved. The germline V gene encodes CDR1 LGHDT and CDR2 YNNKEL (reference sequence). Trimming took 4 bases from V and 0 from J, leaving 12 bases between them. The CDR3 loop spans 16 amino acids. The DNA for the CDR3 is TGTGCCAGCAGCCCCGCTGACCAGGCAACTAATGAAAAACTGTTTTTT. Translating gives CASSPADQATNEKLFF.

This clonotype was picked up a small number of times. J is TRBJ2-7 and V is TRBV3-1; TRBD1 is a possible D gene (6 bases). Trimming cost V 2 bases and J 6 bases, with 14 bases left between them. CDR1 is LGHDT and CDR2 is YNNKEL in the germline V gene (reference sequence). The CDR3 extends over 14 amino acids. The CDR3 nucleotides are TGTGCCAGCAGCCAACACCGGGACAATCCCGAGCAGTACTTC. It encodes CASSQHRDNPEQYF.

The chain recombines TRBV28 with TRBJ1-5; tentative D call: TRBD1 (5 bases). The V gene's germline CDR1 is MDHEN and CDR2 SYDVKM. Trimming shortened V by 5 bases and J by 6 bases, and 23 bases separated the two germline ends. The CDR3 length is 17 residues. CDR3 residues: CASSPPIGSGGGQPQHF. The CDR3 region has the DNA TGTGCCAGCAGTCCCCCCATCGGGTCGGGGGGAGGTCAGCCCCAGCATTTT.

This clonotype was detected ten times or more. This chain links TRBV11-2 with TRBJ2-1; D perhaps matches TRBD2 (5 bases). Deletions cut 2 bases from V and 4 bases from J, with 18 bases between. In germline, CDR1 is SGHAT, CDR2 FQNNGV. This CDR3 is built from 17 residues. This chain's CDR3 is CASSLFEGRTLYNEQFF. CDR3 sequence (DNA): TGTGCCAGCAGCTTATTCGAGGGCCGGACTCTTTACAATGAGCAGTTCTTC.

This chain links TRBV5-1 with TRBJ2-5; 9 bases line up with TRBD2. Germline loops: CDR1 SGHRS, CDR2 YFSETQ. This CDR3 has 16 amino acids. V lost 4 bases to trimming and J lost 3 bases; unmatched junction nucleotides: 10. CDR3 in amino acids: CASSLGLANSKETQYF. In DNA form, the CDR3 reads TGCGCCAGCAGCCTAGGACTAGCGAACAGCAAAGAGACCCAGTACTTC.

This clonotype occurred many times. The chain recombines TRBV5-4 with TRBJ2-3; 12 bases map to TRBD1. V lost 0 bases, J lost 10 bases, and 6 bases stayed unmatched. The CDR3 extends over 15 amino acids. Germline CDR1 and CDR2: SGHNT and YYREEE (reference sequence). CDR3 protein: CASSLGGQGANAQYF. The CDR3 DNA follows: TGTGCCAGCAGCTTGGGGGGACAGGGGGCTAATGCGCAGTATTTT.

The chain combines TRBV3-1 with TRBJ1-3, with 7 bases aligning to TRBD1. The CDR3 consists of 15 residues. CDR1 is LGHDT, CDR2 YNNKEL, per germline (reference sequence). V trimming: 2 bases; J trimming: 4 bases; junction bases outside the gene matches: 5. The CDR3 DNA sequence: TGTGCCAGCAGCCAAAGACAGGGTGAAGGAAACACCATATATTTT. It encodes CASSQRQGEGNTIYF. Full variable domain (missing parts from reference TRBV3-1 and TRBJ1-3): DTAVSQTPKYLVTQMGNDKSIKCEQNLGHDTMYWYKQDSKKFLKIMFSYNNKELIINETVPNRFSPKSPDKAHLNLHINSLELGDSAVYFCASSQRQGEGNTIYFGEGSWLTVV.

This clonotype came up a few times. This chain connects TRBV7-8 to TRBJ2-7, with 8 nucleotides matching TRBD1. After removal of 2 bases from V and 4 bases from J, the junction contained 10 bases not matched to a gene. Germline V CDR1 and CDR2: SGHVS, FQNEAQ. This CDR3 spans 16 amino acids. CDR3 sequence: CASSLNLGQGTYEQYF. DNA for the CDR3: TGTGCCAGCAGCTTAAATTTAGGACAGGGCACGTACGAGCAGTACTTC.

V gene TRBV5-1 combines with J gene TRBJ2-7; no clear D. CDR1 SGHRS and CDR2 YFSETQ come from the germline V gene. The CDR3 runs to 14 residues. V dropped 0 bases and J dropped 0 bases, with 7 bases sitting between them. The CDR3 reads CASSLDPDSYEQYF. CDR3 in DNA: TGCGCCAGCAGCTTGGACCCTGACTCCTACGAGCAGTACTTC.

This clonotype was observed many times. The V and J genes are TRBV5-5 and TRBJ1-1, with D tentatively TRBD1 (5 bases). CDR3 length equals 15 residues. V was clipped by 0 bases and J by 0 bases, with 9 bases between them. Germline V lookup: CDR1 SGHKS, CDR2 YYEKEE (reference sequence). CDR3: CASSLGAGMNTEAFF. The CDR3 DNA reads as TGTGCCAGCAGCTTGGGGGCAGGGATGAACACTGAAGCTTTCTTT.

The chain uses TRBV19 and TRBJ1-1; possible D gene TRBD1, 6 bases. The CDR3 runs to 14 residues. Trimming stripped 5 bases from V and 6 bases from J, with 16 bases between. The germline V gene encodes CDR1 LNHDA and CDR2 SQIVND (reference sequence). The chain's CDR3 is CASSSRDTRPEAFF. The CDR3 nucleotides read TGTGCCAGTAGTTCCCGGGACACTAGGCCTGAAGCTTTCTTT.

This clonotype was picked up one time. This rearrangement joins TRBV2 to TRBJ1-1; D remains ambiguous. Germline V gives CDR1 SNHLY, CDR2 FYNNEI. The CDR3 totals 12 residues. The V gene lost 11 bases and the J gene lost 0 bases, with 10 bases spanning the gap. CDR3 in DNA: TGTGCCGGCACCGGGATGAACACTGAAGCTTTCTTT. Its protein product is CAGTGMNTEAFF.

This clonotype appeared many times. The chain recombines TRBV28 with TRBJ2-7; 12 bases are shared with TRBD1. This CDR3 comprises 16 residues. V was pared by 2 bases and J by 6 bases, with 8 bases of the junction left unmatched. Germline CDR1 is MDHEN and CDR2 is SYDVKM. Written as DNA, the CDR3 is TGTGCCAGCAGTTTACACCCGGGACAGGGGGCATTCGAGCAGTACTTC. It encodes CASSLHPGQGAFEQYF. Full variable domain (missing parts from reference TRBV28 and TRBJ2-7): DVKVTQSSRYLVKRTGEKVFLECVQDMDHENMFWYRQDPGLGLRLIYFSYDVKMKEKGDIPEGYSVSREKKERFSLILESASTNQTSMYLCASSLHPGQGAFEQYFGPGTRLTVT.

This clonotype turned up a few times. The chain uses TRBV27 and TRBJ1-6, with 10 bases that match TRBD1. The CDR3 consists of 16 residues. V trimming: 4 bases; J trimming: 8 bases; junction bases outside the gene matches: 8. Germline CDR1 MNHEY, CDR2 SMNVEV (reference sequence). CDR3 in amino acids: CASSSTTGTGDSPLHF. The CDR3 DNA reads TGTGCCAGCAGTTCAACTACTGGGACAGGGGATTCACCCCTCCACTTT.

V gene TRBV20-1 combines with J gene TRBJ1-5; 11 positions agree with TRBD1. Germline trimming cut 3 bases from V and 5 bases from J; bases unmatched to any gene: 6. Germline V CDR1 and CDR2: DFQATT, SNEGSKA (reference sequence). CDR3 size: 15 residues. The CDR3 DNA reads as TGCAGTGCTAGGTCCGGGACAGGGGGTTATCAGCCCCAGCATTTT. Amino acid sequence: CSARSGTGGYQPQHF.